This T cell receptor (beta chain) is drawn from a study of T cells after yellow fever vaccination. Study as a whole: Low-cell-number fractions were prepared with SMART-Seq v4 Ultra Low Input.

In TCRdb, the 5' RACE reads were re-called with MiXCR into one record per CDR3 protein. Of approximately 300,000 distinct CDR3 sequences listed, around 6.8% are singletons. General study findings and limits: Booster sampling recovered most clones from primary vaccination (96% CD4, approximately 88% CD8).

As to this clonotype: Its antigen is not known.

Looked up from germline, CDR1 is KGHSH and CDR2 is LQKENI. CDR3 length: 14 residues. V lost 4 bases to trimming and J lost 8 bases, with 17 bases between them. The material sequenced was PBMCs, taken around 45 days after the first yellow fever vaccination. This chain links TRBV18 with TRBJ1-2; perhaps TRBD1 as D (6 bases). The source of this sequence is a man aged 18 to 29 who received the YFV17D yellow fever vaccine. CDR3: CASSRGTISTGYTF. Here the CDR3 DNA reads TGTGCCAGCTCACGCGGGACAATCTCCACCGGCTACACCTTC.